A selection of T cell receptor beta chains follows, all from one sample in a study of control samples from healthy donors and cancer patients. Profiled with immunoSEQ multiplex PCR; TCRdb holds only in-frame clones, not every one. The sample has approximately 100,000 clones, roughly four fifths seen once; the top ten hold approximately 2%. The specimen sequenced was blood. These receptors were taken from a man aged 60 to 69 in good health. Each CDR3 is given with its conserved first and last residue. Fields, in order: V gene, D gene, clone size, J gene, CDR3 length, CDR3 protein, CDR3 DNA. A D gene is named only where the DNA matches it firmly. Clone size is stated in some rows and not others, as once, few, many or a class when expanded.

TRBV11-2	TRBD1	NA	TRBJ2-7	13	CASSLHRGNEQYF	TGTGCCAGCAGCTTGCACAGGGGTAACGAGCAGTACTTC
TRBV7-9	TRBD1	NA	TRBJ2-2	15	CASSWTGENTGELFF	TGTGCCAGCAGCTGGACAGGGGAGAACACCGGGGAGCTGTTTTTT
TRBV28	TRBD2	NA	TRBJ2-7	21	CASNAGIAGTLPLQSSYEQYF	TGTGCCAGCAATGCCGGAATAGCGGGGACGTTACCCCTTCAAAGCTCCTACGAGCAGTACTTC
TRBV7-7	NA	NA	TRBJ1-4	13	CASSRGLSEKLFF	TGTGCCAGCAGCCGGGGACTCTCCGAAAAACTGTTTTTT
TRBV11-2	TRBD2	NA	TRBJ2-7	16	CASSSPRGRGAYKQYF	TGTGCCAGCAGCTCCCCCCGGGGGCGGGGGGCTTACAAGCAGTACTTC
TRBV14	NA	NA	TRBJ2-3	16	CASSLEEGGITDTQYF	TGTGCCAGCAGCCTGGAAGAGGGCGGGATCACAGATACGCAGTATTTT
TRBV5-1	NA	NA	TRBJ1-2	15	CASRVGMVANYGYTF	TGCGCCAGCAGAGTCGGCATGGTAGCTAACTATGGCTACACCTTC
TRBV7-9	NA	NA	TRBJ2-1	16	CASSLEGQGRSEDQFF	TGTGCCAGCAGCTTAGAAGGCCAGGGACGGTCTGAAGATCAGTTCTTC
TRBV28	NA	NA	TRBJ2-7	13	CASRPRQARAQYF	TGTGCCAGCAGACCCAGACAGGCCCGTGCGCAGTACTTC
TRBV28	TRBD2	NA	TRBJ2-2	16	CASSQNSGSWYGELFF	TGTGCCAGCAGTCAGAATAGCGGGAGTTGGTACGGGGAGCTGTTTTTT
TRBV4-1	NA	once	TRBJ1-2	15	CASSQDLYGNYGYTF	TGCGCCAGCAGCCAAGATTTGTACGGGAACTATGGCTACACCTTC
TRBV7-7	TRBD1	NA	TRBJ2-2	16	CASSSRQGWDTGELFF	TGTGCTAGCAGCTCAAGACAGGGGTGGGACACCGGGGAGCTGTTTTTT
TRBV2	NA	NA	TRBJ1-1	12	CASEGGVTEAFF	TGTGCCAGCGAGGGGGGAGTCACTGAAGCTTTCTTT
TRBV16	NA	few	TRBJ2-5	15	CASSHGSGARETQYF	TGTGCCAGCAGCCATGGGTCCGGGGCGAGGGAGACCCAGTACTTC
TRBV5-1	NA	NA	TRBJ1-3	14	CASSAGGGGNTIYF	TGCGCCAGCAGCGCCGGGGGCGGTGGAAACACCATATATTTT
TRBV11-1	NA	NA	TRBJ2-6	15	CASSLTDSGANVLTF	TGTGCCAGCAGCTTGACTGACTCTGGGGCCAACGTCCTGACTTTC
TRBV28	TRBD1	NA	TRBJ1-5	18	CASRSLRPDRAPHQPQHF	TGTGCCAGCAGGTCACTACGCCCCGACAGGGCCCCCCATCAGCCCCAGCATTTT
TRBV5-1	NA	NA	TRBJ1-4	15	CASSLYQDPNEKLFF	TGCGCCAGCAGCCTTTACCAGGACCCTAATGAAAAACTGTTTTTT
TRBV2	NA	NA	TRBJ2-7	14	CASSVKLWNYEQYF	TGTGCCAGCAGTGTTAAATTATGGAATTACGAGCAGTACTTC
TRBV6-6	TRBD2	NA	TRBJ2-1	15	CASRGGTVAYNEQFF	TGTGCCAGCAGGGGGGGGACTGTGGCCTACAATGAGCAGTTCTTC
TRBV2	NA	NA	TRBJ1-2	15	CASLRDWEGFYGYTF	TGTGCCAGCCTCCGGGACTGGGAGGGGTTCTATGGCTACACCTTC
TRBV9	NA	NA	TRBJ2-3	13	CASSSDLQDTQYF	TGTGCCAGCAGCTCTGACCTCCAAGATACGCAGTATTTT
TRBV14	TRBD2	NA	TRBJ2-1	19	CASSHSSGGEISSYNEQFF	TGTGCCAGCAGCCACTCTAGCGGGGGGGAGATTAGCTCCTACAATGAGCAGTTCTTC
TRBV5-5	NA	NA	TRBJ1-5	15	CASSLERGSGQPQHF	TGTGCCAGCAGCTTGGAGAGGGGGTCGGGTCAGCCCCAGCATTTT
TRBV27	NA	NA	TRBJ2-1	11	CASIGGNEQFF	TGTGCCAGCATCGGGGGCAATGAGCAGTTCTTC
TRBV5-1	NA	NA	TRBJ2-3	14	CASSLRGQTDTQYF	TGCGCCAGCAGCTTGCGGGGCCAGACAGATACGCAGTATTTT
TRBV6-1	NA	NA	TRBJ2-7	16	CASSESVGGGFYEQYF	TGTGCCAGCAGTGAAAGTGTCGGAGGGGGATTCTACGAGCAGTACTTC
TRBV5-5	NA	NA	TRBJ2-5	15	CASSFSGWGQETQYF	TGTGCCAGCAGCTTCTCGGGGTGGGGCCAAGAGACCCAGTACTTC